The source of this T cell receptor beta chain is a study of T cell repertoires in ileal Crohn's disease. Study as a whole: Biopsies at the proximal margin of the resected specimen form MI samples. Findings and limits, study-wide: Clonal expansions were more frequent in active smokers than non-smokers at surgery.

Of note for this clone: The antigen remains unidentified.

Time point of the sample: proximal margin of the surgical specimen (macroscopically non-inflamed). This CDR3 region has 15 residues. With V trimmed by 3 bases and J by 6 bases, 8 bases remained unmatched. In germline, CDR1 is MNHEY, CDR2 SMNVEV (reference sequence). The assay was immunoSEQ multiplex PCR, and TCRdb's table has in-frame clones only and misses some. The table lists approximately 4,100 clones, over 60% of them singletons, with roughly 10% in the top ten. The chain recombines TRBV27 with TRBJ2-4; TRBD2 agrees at 7 bases. This TCR was sampled from an adult with Crohn's disease. Sequenced input: ileal tissue. The CDR3 spells CASSLEGGRRNIQYF. The CDR3 region has the DNA TGTGCCAGCAGTTTGGAGGGAGGGAGAAGAAACATTCAGTACTTC.